This T cell receptor beta chain was obtained from a study of OX40 agonist ivuxolimab in advanced cancers. CDR1 LNHDA and CDR2 SQIVND come from the germline V gene (reference sequence). This CDR3 is built from 15 residues. V was pared by 6 bases and J by 0 bases, with 15 bases between. Libraries were prepared by immunoSEQ multiplex PCR; TCRdb keeps only in-frame clonotypes and omits some of them. The top ten hold 5% to 6.5% of the sample, which has about 45,000 clones, about 85% seen once. Only a few counts were recorded for this clone. What it recognizes is unknown. General observations from the study: Specificity for antigen went undetermined in the expanded peripheral T cells.

Sequenced here: CD4+ or CD8+ T cells sorted from blood, sampled in a trial of the OX40 agonist ivuxolimab. The chain recombines TRBV19 with TRBJ2-7, with D possibly being TRBD1 (6 bases). The receptor was derived from an adult with an advanced solid tumor such as melanoma, head and neck, liver or kidney cancer. CDR3 DNA: TGTGCCAGTAGGATCCGGGACACCAACTCCTACGAGCAGTACTTC. Its translation: CASRIRDTNSYEQYF.